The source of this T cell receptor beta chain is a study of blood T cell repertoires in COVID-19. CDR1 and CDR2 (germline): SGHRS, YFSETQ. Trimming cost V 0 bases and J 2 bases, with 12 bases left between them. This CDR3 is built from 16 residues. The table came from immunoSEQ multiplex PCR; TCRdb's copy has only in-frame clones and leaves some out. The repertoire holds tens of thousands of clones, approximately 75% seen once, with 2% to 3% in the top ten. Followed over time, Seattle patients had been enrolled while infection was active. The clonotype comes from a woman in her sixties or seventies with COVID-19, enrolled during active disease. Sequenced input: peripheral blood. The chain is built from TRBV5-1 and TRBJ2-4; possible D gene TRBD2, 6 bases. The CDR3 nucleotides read TGCGCCAGCAGCTTGGGCGGGGCGGCGACCAAAAACATTCAGTACTTC. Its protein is CASSLGGAATKNIQYF.